This T cell receptor (beta chain) was recorded in a study of human T cells and chemical hapten exposure. The table lists this clonotype with many counts. This sample's time point: healthy volunteer bleed at 6 weeks. The total RNA was obtained from whole blood that was not fractionated. Germline V gene data show CDR1 as MNHEY and CDR2 as SVGAGI. CDR3 length equals 13 residues. Trimming removed 0 bases from V and 10 bases from J, with 10 bases in between. The library attached unique molecular identifiers to individual cDNA molecules. TCRdb re-called the RACE reads through MiXCR, storing one row per CDR3 protein. The sample yields 65,000 or so distinct CDR3 sequences, about 6% seen once.

Specimen: whole blood. This receptor was obtained from a female donor in good health. Some clones in this sample may be carry-over from other donors' samples. The chain combines TRBV6-5 with TRBJ2-1, with no clear D. In DNA form, the CDR3 reads TGTGCCAGCAGTTACTCAAGCCTCGTCGAGCAGTTCTTC. Translating gives CASSYSSLVEQFF.